A single TCR beta chain is shown here with its context. V shed 3 bases and J 8 bases; nucleotides not matched to a gene: 16. CDR3 size: 18 residues. CDR1 and CDR2 (germline): SNHLY, FYNNEI. The data were taken from a study of cytomegalovirus exposure and HLA in healthy donors. Primers included in the PCR were 60 Vbeta and 13 Jbeta primers. Sequenced by immunoSEQ multiplex PCR; TCRdb stores in-frame clones only, minus some. The sample contains some 200,000 clones, around 76% of which appear only once. The receptor's source is a man younger than 35 in good health and CMV-seronegative. This chain uses TRBV2 with TRBJ2-4; 10 bases are a match to TRBD1. Sequenced material: PBMCs. CDR3 amino acids: CASSDGSGGGQGLDIQYF. In nucleotides, the CDR3 is TGTGCCAGCAGTGATGGTAGTGGGGGGGGACAGGGGCTGGACATTCAGTACTTC.